These 20 T cell receptor beta chains share one sample of origin, sequenced in a study of glioma-infiltrating T cells after dendritic cell vaccination. Stated time point: after dendritic cell vaccination, including at tumor progression/relapse. The repertoire was sequenced with immunoSEQ multiplex PCR; TCRdb's copy has only in-frame clones and lacks some. The sample lists more than 55,000 clones; approximately 81% were seen once. The input for sequencing was blood, taken after dendritic cell vaccination. These TCRs come from a human donor with glioblastoma.

The chain carries TRBV7-9 and TRBJ1-2; 8 bases are a match to TRBD1. Looked up from germline, CDR1 is SEHNR and CDR2 is FQNEAQ (reference sequence). J gave up 4 bases and V 0 bases, and 4 bases lay outside the gene matches. The CDR3 extends over 15 amino acids. CDR3 sequence (DNA): TGTGCCAGCAGCTTAGCGGACAGGGTATTCTATGGCTACACCTTC. This sequence encodes CASSLADRVFYGYTF.

There are a few counts of this clone. The chain links TRBV11-1 to TRBJ1-1; D not certain. The CDR3 loop spans 11 amino acids. V was pared by 2 bases and J by 8 bases, with 6 bases between. The germline V gene encodes CDR1 SGHAT and CDR2 FQDESV (reference sequence). CDR3 sequence (DNA): TGTGCCAGCAGCTTAACCGAGGAAGCTTTCTTT. Translating gives CASSLTEEAFF. Full variable domain (missing parts from reference TRBV11-1 and TRBJ1-1): EAEVAQSPRYKITEKSQAVAFWCDPISGHATLYWYRQILGQGPELLVQFQDESVVDDSQLPKDRFSAERLKGVDSTLKIQPAELGDSAMYLCASSLTEEAFFGQGTRLTVV.

V gene TRBV5-8 combines with J gene TRBJ1-2; no clear D gene. Germline values: CDR1 SGHTS, CDR2 YDEGEE. The germline V and J ends were trimmed by 4 bases and 5 bases, with 15 bases remaining between them. This CDR3 has 14 amino acids. CDR3 in amino acids: CASSNRITGYGYTF. The CDR3 coding sequence is TGTGCCAGCAGCAACCGCATCACGGGGTATGGCTACACCTTC.

The chain recombines TRBV5-6 with TRBJ2-7; 7 bases agree with TRBD1. The CDR3 is 13 residues long. Germline V lookup: CDR1 SGHDT, CDR2 YYEEEE. The V gene end was trimmed by 3 bases and the J gene end by 5 bases; junction bases not matched to a gene: 5. CDR3 sequence: CASSSTGVDEQYF. CDR3 nucleotide sequence: TGTGCCAGCAGCTCAACAGGGGTCGACGAGCAGTACTTC.

The chain recombines TRBV9 with TRBJ1-5; 7 positions agree with TRBD1. The trim removed 4 bases at V and 6 bases at J, leaving 7 bases unmatched. Germline assignment: CDR1 SGDLS and CDR2 YYNGEE. The CDR3 is 14 amino acids. The CDR3 loop reads CASSSRGFRQPQHF. DNA for the CDR3: TGTGCCAGCAGCTCCAGGGGGTTTCGTCAGCCCCAGCATTTT.

The chain employs TRBV27 and TRBJ2-5, with a possible D match to TRBD1 (6 bases). The germline gives CDR1 MNHEY, CDR2 SMNVEV (reference sequence). Trimming took off 5 bases at V and 3 bases at J, with 16 bases between the two ends. The CDR3 contains 15 residues. CDR3 amino acids: CASSTGTSKKETQYF. Written as DNA, the CDR3 is TGTGCCAGCAGTACCGGGACATCGAAGAAAGAGACCCAGTACTTC.

This chain uses TRBV18 with TRBJ1-2, with TRBD1 identical over 10 bases. This CDR3 has 15 residues. Trimming cost V 1 base and J 6 bases; bases outside gene matches: 5. Germline CDR1 reads KGHSH; CDR2 reads LQKENI. CDR3 loop: CASSPRDRGYDGYTF. The CDR3, as DNA: TGTGCCAGCTCACCACGGGACAGGGGTTACGATGGCTACACCTTC.

V is TRBV30 and J is TRBJ2-1, with 8 bases identical to TRBD1. Germline CDR1 is GTSNPN and CDR2 is SVGIG (reference sequence). Trimming cost V 2 bases and J 2 bases; bases outside gene matches: 5. This CDR3 is built from 15 residues. The CDR3 region has the DNA TGTGCCTGGAGTCCGGACAGGGAGGCCTACAATGAGCAGTTCTTC. It encodes CAWSPDREAYNEQFF. Full variable domain (rest looked up from reference TRBV30 and TRBJ2-1): SQTIHQWPATLVQPVGSPLSLECTVEGTSNPNLYWYRQAAGRGLQLLFYSVGIGQISSEVPQNLSASRPQDRQFILSSKKLLLSDSGFYLCAWSPDREAYNEQFFGPGTRLTVL.

This chain connects TRBV4-3 to TRBJ2-2; 12 bases line up with TRBD2. Per the germline V gene, CDR1 is LGHNA and CDR2 is YSLEER. The length of the CDR3 is 20 residues. J lost 2 bases, V lost 0 bases, and 10 bases had no gene match. In nucleotides, the CDR3 is TGCGCCAGCAGCCAAGACGTGGCTAGCGGGGGGGGTGGTAACACCGGGGAGCTGTTTTTT. Amino acids: CASSQDVASGGGGNTGELFF.

In its sample, this clone was seen once. This rearrangement joins TRBV25-1 to TRBJ2-6; D may be TRBD1 (5 bases). V gave up 3 bases and J gave up 4 bases, with 7 bases separating them. The CDR3 has 14 amino acids. The germline CDR1 and CDR2 sequences are MGHDK and SYGVNS. The CDR3, as DNA: TGTGCCAGCAGTGACAGGGCCGGGGCCAACGTCCTGACTTTC. Amino acid sequence: CASSDRAGANVLTF. The whole variable domain, remainder taken from reference TRBV25-1 and TRBJ2-6, is EADIYQTPRYLVIGTGKKITLECSQTMGHDKMYWYQQDPGMELHLIHYSYGVNSTEKGDLSSESTVSRIRTEHFPLTLESARPSHTSQYLCASSDRAGANVLTFGAGSRLTVL.

This clone was observed a few times. The J gene is TRBJ1-1, the V gene TRBV4-1; possible D gene TRBD1, 6 bases. V lost 4 bases to trimming and J lost 4 bases, with 19 bases between them. Germline V gene data show CDR1 as MGHRA and CDR2 as YSYEKL. The CDR3 length is 16 residues. DNA of the CDR3: TGCGCCAGCAGCCCCAGGGACATGGGATTTCCCACTGAAGCTTTCTTT. Amino acid sequence: CASSPRDMGFPTEAFF.

The chain employs TRBV28 and TRBJ2-1; a possible D gene is TRBD2 (5 bases). The CDR3 has 12 amino acids. Trimming left V 5 bases short and J 7 bases short, with 9 bases between. Germline V lookup: CDR1 MDHEN, CDR2 SYDVKM. Written as DNA, the CDR3 is TGTGCCAGCAGTCCCACGGGGAATGAGCAGTTCTTC. Translation gives CASSPTGNEQFF. The variable domain in full, with the rest retrieved from reference TRBV28 and TRBJ2-1, is DVKVTQSSRYLVKRTGEKVFLECVQDMDHENMFWYRQDPGLGLRLIYFSYDVKMKEKGDIPEGYSVSREKKERFSLILESASTNQTSMYLCASSPTGNEQFFGPGTRLTVL.

In regard to this clone: Sequence at one end of the junction differs from germline and may be a read error. The rearrangement links TRBV7-7 to TRBJ2-5; D perhaps matches TRBD1 (5 bases). The CDR3 extends over 14 amino acids. CDR1 is SSHAT and CDR2 is FNYEAQ in the germline V gene (reference sequence). The CDR3 sequence: CASSETGGQETQYF. CDR3 in DNA: TGTGCTAGCAGCGAAACAGGCGGCCAAGAGACCCAGTACTTC.

This clone came up once. The CDR3 bases are TGTGCCAGTAGTATGGACAGGGGGAACACTGAAGCTTTCTTT. Translation gives CASSMDRGNTEAFF. V gene TRBV19 combines with J gene TRBJ1-1; TRBD1 agrees at 9 bases. J was trimmed by 1 base and V by 3 bases; bases with no gene match: 0. The CDR3 has 14 amino acids. In germline, CDR1 is LNHDA, CDR2 SQIVND (reference sequence).

The chain has TRBV23-1 and TRBJ1-6; D gene uncertain. TRBV23-1 is reported as an ORF; its role is uncertain. V was pared by 8 bases and J by 10 bases, with 3 bases between. The CDR3 has 9 amino acids. The CDR3, as DNA: TGCGCCAGCCAATCACCCCTCCACTTT. The encoded protein is CASQSPLHF.

The table lists this clone with a count of one. V and J are TRBV14 and TRBJ2-5; D uncertain. CDR1 and CDR2 from the germline V gene are SGHDN and FVKESK. The CDR3 consists of 13 residues. Trimming removed 6 bases from V and 0 bases from J, with 8 bases in between. The CDR3 sequence is CASSRSNQETQYF. For the CDR3, the DNA is TGTGCCAGCAGTCGGAGTAACCAAGAGACCCAGTACTTC.

The chain carries TRBV27 and TRBJ1-2; no definite D call. V lost 4 bases and J lost 0, with 9 bases in between. The CDR3 consists of 14 residues. CDR1 is MNHEY, CDR2 SMNVEV, per germline (reference sequence). Written as DNA, the CDR3 is TGTGCCAGCAGTTCCCTTTTCTCTAACTATGGCTACACCTTC. The encoded protein is CASSSLFSNYGYTF.

This chain links TRBV11-2 with TRBJ2-5, with D possibly TRBD2 on 5 matching bases. The V end lost 5 bases, the J end lost 1 base, and 11 bases lay between the germline ends. The germline CDR1 and CDR2 sequences are SGHAT and FQNNGV. The CDR3 spans 14 residues. CDR3 bases: TGTGCCAGCAGCCCAGAGAGGGTCCAAGAGACCCAGTACTTC. This sequence encodes CASSPERVQETQYF.

This chain links TRBV7-2 with TRBJ1-5; no definite D call. The germline V gene has CDR1 SGHTA and CDR2 FQGNSA. Deletions cut 3 bases from V and 4 bases from J, with 7 bases between. CDR3 length: 13 residues. The CDR3 DNA follows: TGTGCCAGCAGCTTGGGCAAGAATCAGCCCCAGCATTTT. Its protein product is CASSLGKNQPQHF. Full variable domain (rest looked up from reference TRBV7-2 and TRBJ1-5): GAGVSQSPSNKVTEKGKDVELRCDPISGHTALYWYRQSLGQGLEFLIYFQGNSAPDKSGLPSDRFSAERTGGSVSTLTIQRTQQEDSAVYLCASSLGKNQPQHFGDGTRLSIL.

The chain joins TRBV28 to TRBJ2-7, with 11 bases aligning to TRBD1. V dropped 3 bases and J dropped 0; count of bases not matched to a gene: 1. Germline lookup yields CDR1 MDHEN and CDR2 SYDVKM. The CDR3 runs to 15 residues. CDR3 amino acids: CASSFGTGGSYEQYF. CDR3 DNA: TGTGCCAGCAGTTTCGGGACAGGGGGCTCCTACGAGCAGTACTTC. The full variable domain, in which reference TRBV28 and TRBJ2-7 provide the parts outside the CDR3, is DVKVTQSSRYLVKRTGEKVFLECVQDMDHENMFWYRQDPGLGLRLIYFSYDVKMKEKGDIPEGYSVSREKKERFSLILESASTNQTSMYLCASSFGTGGSYEQYFGPGTRLTVT.